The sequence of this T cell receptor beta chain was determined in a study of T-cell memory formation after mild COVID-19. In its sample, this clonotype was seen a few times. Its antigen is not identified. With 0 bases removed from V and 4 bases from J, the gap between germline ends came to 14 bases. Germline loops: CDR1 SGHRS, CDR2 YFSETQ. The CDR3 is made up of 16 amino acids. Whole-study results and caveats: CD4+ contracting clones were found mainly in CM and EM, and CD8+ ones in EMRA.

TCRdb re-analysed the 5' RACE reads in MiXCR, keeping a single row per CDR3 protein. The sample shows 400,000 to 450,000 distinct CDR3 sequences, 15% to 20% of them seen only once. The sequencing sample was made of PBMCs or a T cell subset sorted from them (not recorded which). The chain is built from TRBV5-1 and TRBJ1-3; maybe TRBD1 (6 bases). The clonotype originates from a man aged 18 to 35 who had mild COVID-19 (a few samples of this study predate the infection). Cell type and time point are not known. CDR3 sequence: CASSLVGGLHGNTIYF. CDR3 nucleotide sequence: TGCGCCAGCAGCTTGGTTGGGGGGCTTCACGGAAACACCATATATTTT. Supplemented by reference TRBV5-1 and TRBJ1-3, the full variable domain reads KAGVTQTPRYLIKTRGQQVTLSCSPISGHRSVSWYQQTPGQGLQFLFEYFSETQRNKGNFPGRFSGRQFSNSRSEMNVSTLELGDSALYLCASSLVGGLHGNTIYFGEGSWLTVV.